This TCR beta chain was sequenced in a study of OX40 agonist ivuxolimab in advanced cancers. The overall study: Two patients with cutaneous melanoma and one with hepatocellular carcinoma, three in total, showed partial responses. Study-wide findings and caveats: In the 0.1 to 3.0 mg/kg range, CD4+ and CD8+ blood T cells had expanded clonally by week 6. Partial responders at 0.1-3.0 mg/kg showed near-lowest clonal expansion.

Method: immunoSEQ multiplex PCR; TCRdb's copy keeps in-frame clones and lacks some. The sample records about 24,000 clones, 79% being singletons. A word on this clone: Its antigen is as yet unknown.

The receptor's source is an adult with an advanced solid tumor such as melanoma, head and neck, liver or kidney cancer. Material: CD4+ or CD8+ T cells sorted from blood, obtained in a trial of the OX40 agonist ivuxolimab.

This CDR3 is CASSEGVFRANTEAFF. The CDR3 DNA is TGTGCCAGCAGTGAAGGGGTGTTCAGAGCTAACACTGAAGCTTTCTTT. The rearrangement uses TRBV6-1 and TRBJ1-1; D call uncertain. V lost 1 base, J lost 2 bases, and 14 bases lay in between. Germline-derived CDR1 and CDR2 are MNHNS and SASEGT. This CDR3 contains 16 residues.